Shown below are 15 T cell receptor beta chains from a single sample sequenced in a study of cytomegalovirus exposure and HLA in healthy donors listed by TCRdb under 2017. The library was built by means of the immunoSEQ multiplex PCR assay. A mixture of 60 forward primers for TCR Vbeta segments and 13 reverse primers for TCR Jbeta segments was used in the multiplex PCR. TCRdb retrieved this table from immuneACCESS and kept in-frame rearrangements only. Not all clones are present; in checked studies, unresolved V genes account for under half, and no reason is known for the remainder. The sample table lists about 140,000 clones, around 72% of them with a count of one. The ten most abundant clones make up over 2% of the sample. Sequenced: PBMCs. Source of these receptors: a man aged 35-49 years in good health and CMV-seronegative.

This clone was observed once. J is TRBJ2-3 and V is TRBV5-1; D is unclear. This CDR3 contains 14 residues. Trimming removed 0 bases at V and 2 bases at J, with 7 bases between. CDR1 is SGHRS, CDR2 YFSETQ, per germline. CDR3 residues: CASSLERLTDTQYF. DNA for the CDR3: TGCGCCAGCAGCTTGGAGCGACTCACAGATACGCAGTATTTT.

The genes are TRBV15 and TRBJ1-5; TRBD1 is a possible D gene (6 bases). CDR3 length: 17 residues. The germline CDR1 and CDR2 sequences are LNHNV and YYDKDF (reference sequence). Trimming removed 0 bases at V and 4 bases at J, with 16 bases between. CDR3 coding DNA: TGTGCCACCAGCAGAGATTGGACAGCGACGGGTAATCAGCCCCAGCATTTT. It is translated as CATSRDWTATGNQPQHF. Full variable domain (missing parts from reference TRBV15 and TRBJ1-5): DAMVIQNPRYQVTQFGKPVTLSCSQTLNHNVMYWYQQKSSQAPKLLFHYYDKDFNNEADTPDNFQSRRPNTSFCFLDIRSPGLGDTAMYLCATSRDWTATGNQPQHFGDGTRLSIL.

The chain joins TRBV28 to TRBJ2-3; D is possibly TRBD2 (6 bases). CDR1 MDHEN and CDR2 SYDVKM come from the germline V gene. The CDR3 extends over 18 amino acids. V lost 2 bases to trimming and J lost 2 bases, with 20 bases between them. DNA for the CDR3: TGTGCCAGCAGTTTAGTCGGCCCGGTAGCGGCCTTCACAGATACGCAGTATTTT. Translating gives CASSLVGPVAAFTDTQYF.

The chain has TRBV5-1 and TRBJ1-1; 8 positions agree with TRBD1. The CDR3 consists of 14 residues. Germline V gene lookup returns CDR1 SGHRS and CDR2 YFSETQ. The V and J ends lost 3 bases and 5 bases, in that order; junction bases with no gene match: 6. The CDR3 DNA reads as TGCGCCAGCAGCTCGACAGGGGACCTAACTGAAGCTTTCTTT. This encodes CASSSTGDLTEAFF.

The chain couples TRBV6-1 to TRBJ2-3; 8 bases agree with TRBD1. Germline lookup yields CDR1 MNHNS and CDR2 SASEGT. V lost 4 bases and J lost 0; bases outside the gene matches: 3. This CDR3 has 15 amino acids. For the CDR3, the DNA is TGTGCCAGCAGTGTACGACAGGGGAGCACAGATACGCAGTATTTT. It specifies CASSVRQGSTDTQYF.

The rearrangement joins TRBV6-5 to TRBJ1-2; 10 bases fit TRBD1. Germline values: CDR1 MNHEY, CDR2 SVGAGI. Trimming at V came to 5 bases and at J to 6 bases, leaving 6 bases not matched to a gene. This CDR3 has 14 residues. The CDR3 loop reads CASSRTGGSDGYTF. As DNA, the CDR3 is TGTGCCAGCAGTCGGACAGGGGGTTCGGATGGCTACACCTTC.

As for this clone: Other DNA sequences within the sample encode an identical CDR3. The V gene is TRBV18, the J gene TRBJ2-7; D is uncertain. Germline values: CDR1 KGHSH, CDR2 LQKENI. The CDR3 is 13 amino acids. V shed 3 bases and J shed 0 bases, with 6 bases lying between them. The CDR3: CASSPGSSYEQYF. Here the CDR3 DNA reads TGTGCCAGCTCACCCGGGTCCTCCTACGAGCAGTACTTC. Full variable domain (remainder filled in from reference TRBV18 and TRBJ2-7): NAGVMQNPRHLVRRRGQEARLRCSPMKGHSHVYWYRQLPEEGLKFMVYLQKENIIDESGMPKERFSAEFPKEGPSILRIQQVVRGDSAAYFCASSPGSSYEQYFGPGTRLTVT.

This sequence joins TRBV5-4 and TRBJ1-1; no clear D. CDR3 length equals 13 residues. The germline CDR1 and CDR2 sequences are SGHNT and YYREEE (reference sequence). Trimming pared 0 bases from V and 4 bases from J, leaving 7 bases between. CDR3 sequence reads: CASSLAGFTEAFF. CDR3 DNA: TGTGCCAGCAGCTTGGCGGGGTTCACTGAAGCTTTCTTT.

This clone has more than one count but fewer than ten. V and J are TRBV19 and TRBJ2-6; 11 bases fit TRBD2. V lost 7 bases to trimming and J lost 0 bases; unmatched junction nucleotides: 8. Looked up from germline, CDR1 is LNHDA and CDR2 is SQIVND (reference sequence). This CDR3 has 18 residues. The CDR3 loop reads CASIRRLAGSSGANVLTF. CDR3 coding DNA: TGTGCCAGTATCCGACGACTAGCGGGGAGCTCTGGGGCCAACGTCCTGACTTTC.

The chain links TRBV6-6 to TRBJ1-6, with D possibly being TRBD1 (5 bases). The CDR3 is made up of 14 amino acids. Germline assignment: CDR1 MNHNY and CDR2 SVGAGI (reference sequence). The V end was cut by 6 bases, the J end by 14 bases, with 20 bases between. In DNA, the CDR3 is TGTGCCAGCAGGGGCAGGGACTTTGGATTAGCCCTCCACTTT. Its translation: CASRGRDFGLALHF.

The rearrangement uses TRBV5-4 and TRBJ1-2; TRBD1 matches 7 bases. Germline V gene lookup returns CDR1 SGHNT and CDR2 YYREEE (reference sequence). V shed 5 bases, J shed 0 bases, and the junction held 7 bases outside the gene matches. There are 15 residues in the CDR3. As DNA, the CDR3 is TGTGCCAGCAGGTCCCCGGGACAGACTAACTATGGCTACACCTTC. Translating gives CASRSPGQTNYGYTF. The whole variable domain, filled in from reference TRBV5-4 and TRBJ1-2, reads ETGVTQSPTHLIKTRGQQVTLRCSSQSGHNTVSWYQQALGQGPQFIFQYYREEENGRGNFPPRFSGLQFPNYSSELNVNALELDDSALYLCASRSPGQTNYGYTFGSGTRLTVV.

The chain combines TRBV7-9 with TRBJ1-2; the match to TRBD1 covers 12 bases. CDR3 size: 16 residues. CDR1 is SEHNR and CDR2 is FQNEAQ in the germline V gene (reference sequence). V lost 6 bases and J lost 4; bases outside the gene matches: 9. CDR3 DNA sequence: TGTGCCAGCAGTTTCCCGGGACAGGGGGCGGGCTATGGCTACACCTTC. Its protein is CASSFPGQGAGYGYTF.

This clone appeared a few times. This chain connects TRBV15 to TRBJ1-3; a weak D match, TRBD1 (5 bases). In germline, CDR1 is LNHNV, CDR2 YYDKDF (reference sequence). V dropped 1 base and J dropped 0 bases, with 10 bases sitting between them. The CDR3 length is 16 residues. CDR3 bases: TGTGCCACCAGCAGAGGACCGACAGTCTCTGGAAACACCATATATTTT. Amino acids: CATSRGPTVSGNTIYF.

The chain links TRBV15 to TRBJ2-3; 12 bases match TRBD2. Germline V lookup: CDR1 LNHNV, CDR2 YYDKDF (reference sequence). The CDR3 has 18 amino acids. V dropped 2 bases and J dropped 5; count of bases not matched to a gene: 11. The CDR3 region has the DNA TGTGCCACCAGCAGATGGGCTAGCGGGGGGGCCAAGAGAGATACGCAGTATTTT. This gives the protein CATSRWASGGAKRDTQYF.

CDR3 sequence: CSVDPAGTEAFF. The CDR3 DNA follows: TGCAGCGTCGATCCGGCGGGTACTGAAGCTTTCTTT. This chain connects TRBV29-1 to TRBJ1-1, with D hard to call. There are 12 residues in the CDR3. CDR1 is SQVTM and CDR2 is ANQGSEA in the germline V gene. The germline V and J ends were trimmed by 6 bases and 5 bases, with 13 bases remaining between them.